This TCR beta chain was identified during a study of cytomegalovirus exposure and HLA in healthy donors. Study background: The 100 million to 120 million unique TCR beta sequences, from about 170 million T cells, were found by an earlier analysis.

This CDR3 has 15 amino acids. Trimming stripped 5 bases from V and 4 bases from J, with 15 bases between. Germline-derived CDR1 and CDR2 are SGHTA and FQGTGA. PCR involved 60 Vbeta and 13 Jbeta primers. Method: immunoSEQ multiplex PCR; TCRdb's copy keeps in-frame clones and lacks some. The data hold 100,000 to 150,000 clones, with 60% to 80% observed a single time. A remark on this clone: No antigen is known for it.

Broader study findings: Presence/absence analyses rested on an assumption that sequencing depth was roughly uniform across donors. Previous analysis showed most TCR beta V segments were productive about 90% or about 30% of the time.

It was healthy bone marrow donors who served as donors. The chain carries TRBV7-3 and TRBJ2-1, with TRBD2 as a possible D gene (6 bases). Sequencing was carried out using PBMCs. This clonotype originated in a male donor in good health and CMV-seronegative. CDR3 protein: CASSLGDLPYNEQFF. For the CDR3, the DNA is TGTGCCAGCAGCCTTGGGGACTTACCGTACAATGAGCAGTTCTTC.